The 5 T cell receptor beta chains below come from one sample, sequenced in a study of T-cell reconstitution after alpha-beta-depleted transplantation in children. The TCRbeta library incorporated unique molecular identifiers. Each CDR3 protein gets one entry after TCRdb re-called the PCR reads with MiXCR. The top ten clones hold around 45% of a sample with about 200,000 distinct CDR3 sequences, approximately 17% of them seen once. The sequencing used PBMCs, mostly from graft donor cells, collected 360 days after TCRalphabeta/CD19-depleted stem cell transplant. These TCRs come from a male patient aged 2 to 9 who had a stem cell transplant for acute lymphoblastic leukemia, so the T cells may come from the graft donor.

The chain couples TRBV20-1 to TRBJ2-7, with D uncertain. From germline, CDR1 is DFQATT and CDR2 SNEGSKA (reference sequence). Trimming removed 3 bases at V and 1 base at J, with 4 bases between. The CDR3 is made up of 11 amino acids. The chain's CDR3 is CSASESYEQYF. The DNA for the CDR3 is TGCAGTGCTAGCGAATCCTACGAGCAGTACTTC.

The chain employs TRBV4-2 and TRBJ2-1; 8 bases line up with TRBD1. The trim removed 1 base at V and 2 bases at J, leaving 13 bases unmatched. The CDR3 length is 19 residues. From germline, CDR1 is LGHNA and CDR2 YNFKEQ. The CDR3 reads CASSQGRGWTGSTYNEQFF. The CDR3 nucleotides are TGTGCCAGCAGCCAAGGAAGGGGGTGGACAGGGTCGACCTACAATGAGCAGTTCTTC.

This chain joins TRBV20-1 and TRBJ2-7; tentatively, D is TRBD1 (5 bases). The CDR3 is 13 residues long. The V end lost 6 bases, the J end lost 2 bases, and 14 bases lay between the germline ends. CDR1 DFQATT and CDR2 SNEGSKA come from the germline V gene (reference sequence). This chain's CDR3 is CSAKQGPPYEQYF. The CDR3 DNA sequence: TGCAGTGCGAAGCAGGGTCCCCCCTACGAGCAGTACTTC.

The chain uses TRBV7-2 and TRBJ2-7, with 7 nucleotides matching TRBD1. The CDR3 spans 15 residues. In germline, CDR1 is SGHTA, CDR2 FQGNSA. Losses at the gene ends were 1 base for V and 3 bases for J; bases not matched to a gene: 6. CDR3 in DNA: TGTGCCAGCAGCTTAGATATAGGGGGCATCTACGAGCAGTACTTC. As protein: CASSLDIGGIYEQYF. The whole variable domain, remainder taken from reference TRBV7-2 and TRBJ2-7, is GAGVSQSPSNKVTEKGKDVELRCDPISGHTALYWYRQSLGQGLEFLIYFQGNSAPDKSGLPSDRFSAERTGGSVSTLTIQRTQQEDSAVYLCASSLDIGGIYEQYFGPGTRLTVT.

In this sample, this clonotype turned up a few times. This chain joins TRBV4-3 and TRBJ2-5; D is unclear. Germline V gene lookup returns CDR1 LGHNA and CDR2 YSLEER. CDR3 size: 12 residues. The V and J ends lost 0 bases and 5 bases respectively, with 4 bases between them. CDR3 amino acids: CASSQDMETQYF. The CDR3 nucleotides are TGCGCCAGCAGCCAAGATATGGAGACCCAGTACTTC.